Given below is one T cell receptor beta chain in context. Method: immunoSEQ multiplex PCR; TCRdb's copy keeps in-frame clones and lacks some. Among 150,000 to 200,000 clones listed, 84% were seen once. J lost 0 bases, V lost 5 bases, and 6 bases had no gene match. The CDR3 spans 15 residues. Germline CDR1 LNHDA, CDR2 SQIVND (reference sequence). These data originate in a study of cytomegalovirus exposure and HLA in healthy donors. The origin of this receptor is a young man in good health and CMV-seropositive. The sequenced material came from PBMCs. The chain links TRBV19 to TRBJ1-2; 7 nucleotides agree with TRBD1. Written as DNA, the CDR3 is TGTGCCAGTAGTGACCTCGGGACAGCTAACTATGGCTACACCTTC. It codes for CASSDLGTANYGYTF.